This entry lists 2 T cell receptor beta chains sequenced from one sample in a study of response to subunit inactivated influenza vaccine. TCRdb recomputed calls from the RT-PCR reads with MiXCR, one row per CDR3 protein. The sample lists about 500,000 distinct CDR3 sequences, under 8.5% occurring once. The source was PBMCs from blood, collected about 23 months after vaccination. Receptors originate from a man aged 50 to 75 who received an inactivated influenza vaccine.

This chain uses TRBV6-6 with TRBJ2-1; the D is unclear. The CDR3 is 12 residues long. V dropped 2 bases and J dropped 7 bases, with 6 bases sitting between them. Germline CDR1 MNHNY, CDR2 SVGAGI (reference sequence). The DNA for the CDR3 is TGTGCCAGCAGTTACCGGGTTAATGAGCAGTTCTTC. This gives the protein CASSYRVNEQFF.

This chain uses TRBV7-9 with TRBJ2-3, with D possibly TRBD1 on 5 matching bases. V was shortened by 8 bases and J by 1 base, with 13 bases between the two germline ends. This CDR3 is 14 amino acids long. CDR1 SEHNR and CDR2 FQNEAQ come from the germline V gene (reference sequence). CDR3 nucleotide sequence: TGTGCCAGCCGGAAGGGGTCCGGCACAGATACGCAGTATTTT. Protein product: CASRKGSGTDTQYF.